This is a list of T cell receptor beta chains from one sample in a study of vaccination and CD4 T cells after COVID-19. No antigen has been assigned to these receptors. In TCRdb, the PCR reads were re-called with MiXCR into one record per CDR3 protein. Of 20,000 to 25,000 distinct CDR3 sequences in the sample, around 50% were seen once. Sequenced: CD4+ T cells from blood, cultured in vitro. These receptors came from a human donor who had recovered from COVID-19. Each CDR3 is given with its conserved first and last residue. A D gene is named only where the DNA matches it firmly. Some rows have no size entry. The others give once, few or many, or a class for an expanded clone.

CDR3aa: CASPGGGDYGYTF
CDR3nt: TGTGCCTCCCCGGGGGGGGGCGACTATGGCTACACCTTC
d_gene: -
j_gene: TRBJ1-2
v_gene: TRBV30
abundance: -

CDR3aa: CASSPQGGDTGELFF
CDR3nt: TGTGCCAGCAGCCCACAGGGGGGAGACACCGGGGAGCTGTTTTTT
d_gene: TRBD1
j_gene: TRBJ2-2
v_gene: TRBV7-8
abundance: -

CDR3aa: CASSFSSTDTQYF
CDR3nt: TGTGCCAGCAGCTTTTCTAGCACAGATACGCAGTATTTT
d_gene: -
j_gene: TRBJ2-3
v_gene: TRBV7-6
abundance: few

CDR3aa: CATSVAGPPYNEQFF
CDR3nt: TGTGCCACCAGTGTTGCGGGGCCCCCATACAATGAGCAGTTCTTC
d_gene: -
j_gene: TRBJ2-1
v_gene: TRBV24-1
abundance: few

CDR3aa: CASSLARGAWPQHF
CDR3nt: TGTGCCAGCAGTTTGGCCCGCGGGGCCTGGCCCCAGCATTTT
d_gene: -
j_gene: TRBJ1-5
v_gene: TRBV27
abundance: -

CDR3aa: CSASRGTGRNQPQHF
CDR3nt: TGCAGTGCTAGTCGGGGGACAGGGAGGAATCAGCCCCAGCATTTT
d_gene: TRBD1
j_gene: TRBJ1-5
v_gene: TRBV20-1
abundance: -

CDR3aa: CASSLEGQGTEQYF
CDR3nt: TGTGCCAGCAGCTTAGAGGGACAGGGTACCGAGCAGTACTTC
d_gene: TRBD1
j_gene: TRBJ2-7
v_gene: TRBV7-9
abundance: -

CDR3aa: CSARTLGLVKEQFF
CDR3nt: TGCAGTGCTAGGACCCTGGGACTAGTTAAAGAGCAGTTCTTC
d_gene: TRBD2
j_gene: TRBJ2-1
v_gene: TRBV20-1
abundance: -

CDR3aa: CASSLEPTTASNTEAFF
CDR3nt: TGTGCCAGCAGCTTAGAACCAACGACAGCGTCGAACACTGAAGCTTTCTTT
d_gene: -
j_gene: TRBJ1-1
v_gene: TRBV6-2/TRBV6-3
abundance: few

CDR3aa: CASSYTQGPSVLTF
CDR3nt: TGTGCCAGCAGTTATACACAGGGGCCCAGCGTCCTGACTTTC
d_gene: TRBD1
j_gene: TRBJ2-6
v_gene: TRBV12-3/TRBV12-4
abundance: few

CDR3aa: CASRIAGVQETQYF
CDR3nt: TGTGCCAGCAGAATAGCGGGAGTCCAAGAGACCCAGTACTTC
d_gene: TRBD2
j_gene: TRBJ2-5
v_gene: TRBV28
abundance: -

CDR3aa: CATSRRAAGANVLTF
CDR3nt: TGTGCCACCAGCAGAAGGGCGGCTGGGGCCAACGTCCTGACTTTC
d_gene: -
j_gene: TRBJ2-6
v_gene: TRBV15
abundance: few

CDR3aa: CASTWGVAGDSTRVYF
CDR3nt: TGTGCCAGTACTTGGGGGGTAGCGGGAGATTCCACCAGAGTTTACTTC
d_gene: TRBD2
j_gene: TRBJ2-7
v_gene: TRBV28
abundance: -

CDR3aa: CSVAPRIIGSRTEAFF
CDR3nt: TGCAGCGTTGCGCCACGAATCATCGGGTCGCGAACTGAAGCTTTCTTT
d_gene: -
j_gene: TRBJ1-1
v_gene: TRBV29-1
abundance: -

CDR3aa: CSARGDTLYNEQFF
CDR3nt: TGCAGTGCAAGGGGGGACACCCTCTACAATGAGCAGTTCTTC
d_gene: -
j_gene: TRBJ2-1
v_gene: TRBV20-1
abundance: once

CDR3aa: CASSLSPGGSQPQHF
CDR3nt: TGTGCCAGCAGCTTGAGTCCAGGGGGTAGTCAGCCCCAGCATTTT
d_gene: TRBD1
j_gene: TRBJ1-5
v_gene: TRBV7-8
abundance: few

CDR3aa: CASSPKLRLAGASREQYF
CDR3nt: TGTGCCAGCAGCCCAAAACTCAGACTAGCGGGAGCCTCAAGGGAGCAGTACTTC
d_gene: TRBD2
j_gene: TRBJ2-7
v_gene: TRBV11-2
abundance: few

CDR3aa: CASSWMGGDEQYF
CDR3nt: TGTGCCAGCAGCTGGATGGGGGGGGACGAGCAGTACTTC
d_gene: TRBD2
j_gene: TRBJ2-7
v_gene: TRBV7-9
abundance: -

CDR3aa: CASSLDGGGRLADEQFF
CDR3nt: TGTGCCAGCAGCTTAGATGGCGGTGGCCGGCTTGCCGATGAGCAGTTCTTC
d_gene: -
j_gene: TRBJ2-1
v_gene: TRBV11-3
abundance: -

CDR3aa: CASSQARHTGDTDTQYF
CDR3nt: TGCGCCAGCAGCCAAGCCAGGCACACGGGAGACACAGATACGCAGTATTTT
d_gene: -
j_gene: TRBJ2-3
v_gene: TRBV4-1
abundance: -

CDR3aa: CSAMTGGTDTQYF
CDR3nt: TGCAGTGCTATGACAGGAGGGACAGATACGCAGTATTTT
d_gene: -
j_gene: TRBJ2-3
v_gene: TRBV20-1
abundance: -

CDR3aa: CASSFADGRGRREAFF
CDR3nt: TGTGCCAGCAGTTTTGCGGATGGCAGGGGGAGGAGGGAAGCTTTCTTT
d_gene: TRBD1
j_gene: TRBJ1-1
v_gene: TRBV27
abundance: -

CDR3aa: CASSQDPGQTPYGYTF
CDR3nt: TGCGCCAGCAGCCAAGACCCTGGACAGACCCCCTATGGCTACACCTTC
d_gene: -
j_gene: TRBJ1-2
v_gene: TRBV4-1
abundance: -

CDR3aa: CASSIRLAGTSTDTQYF
CDR3nt: TGTGCCAGTAGTATAAGACTAGCGGGAACTAGCACAGATACGCAGTATTTT
d_gene: TRBD2
j_gene: TRBJ2-3
v_gene: TRBV19
abundance: few

CDR3aa: CASSPPGTGVYSGNTIYF
CDR3nt: TGTGCCAGCAGCCCCCCCGGGACAGGGGTTTACTCTGGAAACACCATATATTTT
d_gene: TRBD1
j_gene: TRBJ1-3
v_gene: TRBV7-2
abundance: -

CDR3aa: CATSDRAESTDTQYF
CDR3nt: TGTGCCACCAGTGACAGGGCGGAGAGCACAGATACGCAGTATTTT
d_gene: -
j_gene: TRBJ2-3
v_gene: TRBV24-1
abundance: -

CDR3aa: CASSGTGSVGYTF
CDR3nt: TGTGCCAGCAGTGGGACAGGATCGGTTGGCTACACCTTC
d_gene: TRBD1
j_gene: TRBJ1-2
v_gene: TRBV27
abundance: few

CDR3aa: CASRKLTGGNTEAFF
CDR3nt: TGTGCCAGCAGGAAATTGACAGGGGGGAACACTGAAGCTTTCTTT
d_gene: TRBD1
j_gene: TRBJ1-1
v_gene: TRBV6-1
abundance: few

CDR3aa: CASSKQGGFYEQYF
CDR3nt: TGTGCCAGCAGTAAGCAGGGGGGTTTCTACGAGCAGTACTTC
d_gene: -
j_gene: TRBJ2-7
v_gene: TRBV2
abundance: -

CDR3aa: CAISEGGGTNTGELFF
CDR3nt: TGTGCCATCTCTGAGGGGGGCGGGACGAACACCGGGGAGCTGTTTTTT
d_gene: -
j_gene: TRBJ2-2
v_gene: TRBV10-3
abundance: -

CDR3aa: CASSLVGDLRTGELFF
CDR3nt: TGCGCCAGCAGCTTGGTCGGGGATCTGAGGACCGGGGAGCTGTTTTTT
d_gene: -
j_gene: TRBJ2-2
v_gene: TRBV5-1
abundance: -

CDR3aa: CASSFQTALSYNEQFF
CDR3nt: TGTGCCAGCAGCTTCCAAACAGCTCTCTCCTACAATGAGCAGTTCTTC
d_gene: -
j_gene: TRBJ2-1
v_gene: TRBV5-4
abundance: -

CDR3aa: CSAGGTSGTYEQYF
CDR3nt: TGCAGTGCCGGGGGGACTAGCGGTACCTACGAGCAGTACTTC
d_gene: TRBD2
j_gene: TRBJ2-7
v_gene: TRBV20-1
abundance: once

CDR3aa: CSARWGGQGTEAFF
CDR3nt: TGCAGTGCTAGGTGGGGAGGACAGGGCACTGAAGCTTTCTTT
d_gene: TRBD1
j_gene: TRBJ1-1
v_gene: TRBV20-1
abundance: -

CDR3aa: CAISPRQGSQPTEAFF
CDR3nt: TGTGCCATCAGTCCTAGACAGGGTTCCCAACCCACTGAAGCTTTCTTT
d_gene: TRBD1
j_gene: TRBJ1-1
v_gene: TRBV10-3
abundance: once

CDR3aa: CASSPYSEGGRIEQFF
CDR3nt: TGTGCCAGCAGCCCATACTCTGAAGGGGGACGCATTGAGCAGTTCTTC
d_gene: -
j_gene: TRBJ2-1
v_gene: TRBV7-3
abundance: medium-sized

CDR3aa: CASSLDSTGAFYQPQHF
CDR3nt: TGTGCCAGCAGTCTTGACTCGACAGGGGCCTTTTATCAGCCCCAGCATTTT
d_gene: TRBD1
j_gene: TRBJ1-5
v_gene: TRBV28
abundance: few

CDR3aa: CASSIDLYRAGTEAFF
CDR3nt: TGTGCCAGTAGTATAGATCTATACCGAGCCGGCACTGAAGCTTTCTTT
d_gene: -
j_gene: TRBJ1-1
v_gene: TRBV19
abundance: once

CDR3aa: CASSPASMRVWETEAFF
CDR3nt: TGTGCCAGCTCACCAGCGTCCATGAGGGTATGGGAGACTGAAGCTTTCTTT
d_gene: -
j_gene: TRBJ1-1
v_gene: TRBV18
abundance: -

CDR3aa: CASSSPPGGKLFF
CDR3nt: TGTGCCAGCAGTTCCCCCCCCGGGGGAAAACTGTTTTTT
d_gene: -
j_gene: TRBJ1-4
v_gene: TRBV12-3/TRBV12-4
abundance: once

CDR3aa: CASRDRDSSTEAFF
CDR3nt: TGTGCCAGCAGGGATCGGGACAGCTCCACTGAAGCTTTCTTT
d_gene: TRBD1
j_gene: TRBJ1-1
v_gene: TRBV6-1
abundance: once

CDR3aa: CASRTLGQNYEQYF
CDR3nt: TGTGCCAGCAGGACACTGGGACAGAACTACGAGCAGTACTTC
d_gene: TRBD1
j_gene: TRBJ2-7
v_gene: TRBV5-4
abundance: few

CDR3aa: CASLQGRTTDTQYF
CDR3nt: TGTGCCAGCCTCCAGGGGCGGACCACAGATACGCAGTATTTT
d_gene: -
j_gene: TRBJ2-3
v_gene: TRBV6-1
abundance: -